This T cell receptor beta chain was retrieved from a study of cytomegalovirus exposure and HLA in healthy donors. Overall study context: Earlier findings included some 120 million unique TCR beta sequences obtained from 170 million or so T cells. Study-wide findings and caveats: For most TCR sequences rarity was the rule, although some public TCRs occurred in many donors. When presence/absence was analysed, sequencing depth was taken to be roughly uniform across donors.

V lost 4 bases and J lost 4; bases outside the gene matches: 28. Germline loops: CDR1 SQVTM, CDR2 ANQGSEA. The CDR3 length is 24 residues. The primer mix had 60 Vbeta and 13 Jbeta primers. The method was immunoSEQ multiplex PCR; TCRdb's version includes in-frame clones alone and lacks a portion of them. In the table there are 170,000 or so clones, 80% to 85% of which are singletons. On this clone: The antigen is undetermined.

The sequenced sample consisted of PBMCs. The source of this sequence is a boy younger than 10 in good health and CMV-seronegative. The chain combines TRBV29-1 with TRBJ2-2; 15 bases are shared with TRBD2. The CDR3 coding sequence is TGCAGCGTTGTGATGCACCTAACCAGGGAAAGAGGACTAGCGGGAGGGCCAGGCACCGGGGAGCTGTTTTTT. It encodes CSVVMHLTRERGLAGGPGTGELFF.